This TCR beta chain was found in a study of T-cell memory formation after mild COVID-19. Across the whole study: TCR clusters largely stayed donor specific. General study points: Detection of some responders pre-infection suggested pre-existing cross-reactive memory T cells participated. Contracting CD4+ clones sat mainly in CM and EM; CD8+ in EMRA.

TCR alpha and TCR beta cDNA libraries carrying sample barcodes and UMIs were produced by 5'RACE using constant-segment primers. Using its own MiXCR run on the 5' RACE reads, TCRdb lists one record per CDR3 protein. The sample includes about 440,000 distinct CDR3 sequences, roughly 20% of them seen just once. CDR1 MNHEY and CDR2 SMNVEV come from the germline V gene (reference sequence). Trimming stripped 2 bases from V and 4 bases from J, with 14 bases between. The CDR3 length is 15 residues. Details on this clonotype: Its specificity is unknown.

V and J are TRBV27 and TRBJ1-1; perhaps TRBD1 as D (6 bases). The sample consisted of PBMCs or a T cell subset sorted from them (not recorded which). The TCR originated in an adult woman who had mild COVID-19 (a few samples of this study predate the infection). Cell type and time point are not known. CDR3 bases: TGTGCCAGCAGTTTAGGGTGGGGGCGAGGCACTGAAGCTTTCTTT. Its translation: CASSLGWGRGTEAFF.